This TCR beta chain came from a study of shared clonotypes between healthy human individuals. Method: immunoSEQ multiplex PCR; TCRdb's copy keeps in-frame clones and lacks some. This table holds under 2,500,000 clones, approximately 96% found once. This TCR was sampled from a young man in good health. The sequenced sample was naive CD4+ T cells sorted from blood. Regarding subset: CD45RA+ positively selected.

The CDR3 region is CASSGGQGLTYGYTF. For the CDR3, the DNA is TGTGCCAGCAGTGGGGGTCAGGGGCTCACCTATGGCTACACCTTC. This chain uses TRBV2 with TRBJ1-2, with D maybe TRBD1 (6 bases). The V end was cut by 4 bases, the J end by 4 bases, with 16 bases between. CDR1 SNHLY and CDR2 FYNNEI come from the germline V gene. CDR3 length equals 15 residues.